This T cell receptor (beta chain) was obtained from a study of OX40 agonist ivuxolimab in advanced cancers. Regarding the study in general: Ivuxolimab was a fully human IgG2 agonistic monoclonal antibody targeting the costimulatory receptor OX40 (CD134). In the dose-escalation cohort, approximately 82% of patients were male, and the mean age was roughly 60 years, with a range of roughly 23 to 85. Intravenous ivuxolimab was administered to patients every 2 weeks at six dose levels: 0.01, 0.1, 0.3, 1.5, 3 and 10 mg/kg. Among the approximately 50 dose-escalation patients, approximately 20 had hepatocellular carcinoma, roughly 15 melanoma, 9 renal cell carcinoma and 9 head and neck cancer. Patients were allowed to have had prior anti-PD-1, anti-PD-L1 or anti-CTLA-4 therapy, and approximately 39% of the dose-escalation patients had been treated with checkpoint inhibitors. Partial responses were achieved by three dose-escalation patients, of whom one had hepatocellular carcinoma and two had cutaneous melanoma. The monotherapy dose-escalation portion (N of about 50 patients) of the phase I ivuxolimab trial is reported in the paper. Peripheral TCRbeta sequencing was intended to test whether TCR sequence diversity was altered and clonal T-cell expansion was caused by ivuxolimab. Study-level results and caveats: Partial responders in the 0.1-3.0 mg/kg groups had among the lowest normalized peripheral clonal expansion, especially among CD8+ T cells. The antigen specificity of the clonally expanded peripheral T cells was not determined. After ivuxolimab, expanded clones were on average more numerous among CD8+ T cells than among CD4+ T cells. At doses from 0.1 to 3.0 mg/kg, clonal expansion was seen in both CD4+ and CD8+ blood T cells between baseline and week 6. Low levels of normalized T-cell clonal expansion were also seen in some nonresponding patients.

For sequencing of the TCRbeta CDR3 region, genomic DNA was extracted from the sorted cells. TCRbeta CDR3 regions were sequenced using the immunoSEQ Assay. In its TCRdb copy, this immuneACCESS table keeps in-frame sequences only and misses some clones. Where compared with another copy, unresolved V genes explain less than half of these, and the others have no known cause. For this sample there are some 45,000 clones; about 79% appear just once. The biggest ten clones account for more than 20% of the sample. The germline V gene (reference sequence) yields LNHDA for CDR1 and SQIVND for CDR2. The CDR3 measures 15 amino acids from cysteine to phenylalanine. The retained sequence is limited to the CDR3, 45 bases, with the frame set at the first base. Trimming accounts for 6 bases at V and 4 bases at J, while the number of junction bases matched to no gene is 11. As concerns this clone: Its target antigen remains unknown. Base qualities are not at hand, and no much larger clone is one base apart.

Patients with autoimmune disease history or receiving systemic immunosuppression were excluded from the trial. Peripheral blood for TCR sequencing was collected from all dose cohorts at baseline, on cycle 4 day 1, and on cycle 7 day 1. Samples came from an open-label, multicenter, first-in-human phase I dose-escalation trial of ivuxolimab. Adults with locally advanced or metastatic melanoma, renal cell, hepatocellular, or head and neck squamous cell carcinoma were enrolled in the trial. Before TCR sequencing, CD4+ T cells and CD8+ T cells were sorted from peripheral blood as separate populations. The chain is assembled from TRBV19 and TRBJ1-2, with 7 junctional bases fitting TRBD1. The input for sequencing was CD4+ or CD8+ T cells sorted from blood, taken in a trial of the OX40 agonist ivuxolimab. This TCR was recovered from an adult with an advanced solid tumor such as melanoma, head and neck, liver or kidney cancer. Here is the DNA: TGTGCCAGTAGAGGGGGCCCCATGGTTGGCTATGGCTACACCTTC. Translated, this is CASRGGPMVGYGYTF.